These 27 T cell receptor beta chains came from one sample sequenced in a study of cytomegalovirus exposure and HLA in healthy donors. This PCR relied on a set of 60 Vbeta primers and 13 Jbeta primers. TCRdb's table, derived via immunoSEQ multiplex PCR, lists solely in-frame clones and lacks some. The table records 150,000 to 200,000 clones, approximately 80% of them present only once. Sequenced material: PBMCs. These receptors originate from a woman in her forties in good health and CMV-seronegative.

Only one count was recorded for this clone. The chain uses TRBV19 and TRBJ2-5; D is undetermined. Germline V gives CDR1 LNHDA, CDR2 SQIVND (reference sequence). This CDR3 is built from 11 residues. Trimming removed 2 bases at V and 5 bases at J, with 3 bases between. CDR3: CASSIRETQYF. DNA of the CDR3: TGTGCCAGTAGTATACGGGAGACCCAGTACTTC.

The chain is built from TRBV29-1 and TRBJ1-3; tentatively, D is TRBD1 (6 bases). Between the trimmed V and J ends, which lost 7 bases and 0 bases, there was a span of 13 bases. The CDR3 consists of 14 residues. CDR1 SQVTM and CDR2 ANQGSEA come from the germline V gene. In nucleotides, the CDR3 is TGCAGCGCCCGACAGGAGAGCTCTGGAAACACCATATATTTT. Amino acids: CSARQESSGNTIYF.

This chain connects TRBV10-3 to TRBJ1-2, with D perhaps matching TRBD1 (5 bases). Germline V lookup: CDR1 ENHRY, CDR2 SYGVKD. The V and J ends lost 11 bases and 8 bases respectively, with 15 bases between them. The CDR3 extends over 11 amino acids. The CDR3 DNA reads as TGTGCCGCACAAGGGGCGGCGGGCTACACCTTC. This translates into CAAQGAAGYTF.

The rearrangement joins TRBV30 to TRBJ2-1, with TRBD2 matching over 10 bases. From germline, CDR1 is GTSNPN and CDR2 SVGIG (reference sequence). The CDR3 totals 15 residues. The V segment lost 2 bases and the J segment 6 bases; nucleotides outside the gene matches: 7. The CDR3 here is CAWSPRLAGANEQFF. The CDR3 DNA is TGTGCCTGGAGTCCCCGGCTAGCGGGAGCCAATGAGCAGTTCTTC.

This clone was detected only a few times. The rearrangement links TRBV9 to TRBJ2-3, with unresolved D. The V end was cut by 3 bases, the J end by 8 bases, with 10 bases between. CDR3 length: 12 amino acids. Germline CDR1 and CDR2: SGDLS and YYNGEE. The DNA for the CDR3 is TGTGCCAGCAGCGCAGACTTGCCTACGCAGTATTTT. The encoded protein is CASSADLPTQYF.

This clone was recorded a few times. CDR3 protein: CASSSSVSTDTQYF. Here the CDR3 DNA reads TGTGCCAGCAGCAGTAGCGTTAGCACAGATACGCAGTATTTT. The chain employs TRBV7-2 and TRBJ2-3, with D possibly being TRBD2 (5 bases). This CDR3 has 14 residues. V shed 5 bases and J shed 0 bases, with 9 bases lying between them. CDR1 and CDR2 from the germline V gene are SGHTA and FQGNSA.

This rearrangement joins TRBV10-1 to TRBJ2-1; TRBD2 matches 7 bases. The CDR3 runs to 17 residues. Trimming cost V 2 bases and J 9 bases; bases outside gene matches: 16. Germline lookup yields CDR1 WNHNN and CDR2 SYGVQD (reference sequence). CDR3 loop: CASSELFAGEMWGEQFF. The CDR3 DNA follows: TGCGCCAGCAGTGAGCTCTTCGCGGGAGAAATGTGGGGTGAGCAGTTCTTC.

The J gene is TRBJ1-5, the V gene TRBV19, with a tentative D call TRBD1 (6 bases). The V end lost 4 bases, the J end lost 9 bases, and 19 bases lay between the germline ends. This CDR3 spans 15 amino acids. Germline CDR1 reads LNHDA; CDR2 reads SQIVND (reference sequence). The CDR3 is CASSTQGREGWPQHF. In nucleotides, the CDR3 is TGTGCCAGTAGTACCCAGGGGCGCGAGGGGTGGCCCCAGCATTTT.

The rearrangement uses TRBV18 and TRBJ2-1; 12 bases are shared with TRBD2. Per the germline V gene, CDR1 is KGHSH and CDR2 is LQKENI. This CDR3 contains 18 residues. The ends lost 4 bases at V and 4 bases at J; junction bases unmatched: 11. The CDR3 is CASSRISSGRVSYNEQFF. The CDR3, as DNA: TGTGCCAGCTCACGAATTTCTAGCGGGAGGGTCAGTTACAATGAGCAGTTCTTC.

The rearrangement joins TRBV19 to TRBJ2-7, with TRBD1 as a possible D gene (6 bases). Germline assignment: CDR1 LNHDA and CDR2 SQIVND (reference sequence). Trimming removed 1 base from V and 2 bases from J, with 12 bases in between. CDR3 length: 15 residues. DNA for the CDR3: TGTGCCAGTAGTATAGGGGGTCAGGGGCCCTACGAGCAGTACTTC. This translates into CASSIGGQGPYEQYF.

This rearrangement joins TRBV19 to TRBJ1-1, with D perhaps matching TRBD1 (5 bases). The CDR3 length is 14 residues. The V gene's germline CDR1 is LNHDA and CDR2 SQIVND (reference sequence). Trimming left V 1 base short and J 4 bases short, with 10 bases between. In DNA, the CDR3 is TGTGCCAGTAGTATAGGAAGGGGTGGCACTGAAGCTTTCTTT. Its translation: CASSIGRGGTEAFF.

V is TRBV10-3 and J is TRBJ2-1; TRBD1 matches 10 bases. The germline V gene has CDR1 ENHRY and CDR2 SYGVKD. The trim removed 4 bases at V and 10 bases at J, leaving 7 bases unmatched. The CDR3 consists of 14 residues. CDR3 protein: CAISATGGIEEQFF. In nucleotides, the CDR3 is TGTGCCATCAGTGCGACAGGGGGCATTGAGGAGCAGTTCTTC.

CDR3 region: CASRGQSGISTIYF. In DNA form, the CDR3 reads TGTGCCAGCAGGGGACAGTCGGGGATTTCCACCATATATTTT. V and J are TRBV2 and TRBJ1-3; TRBD1 agrees at 7 bases. The CDR3 runs 14 residues. Germline-derived CDR1 and CDR2 are SNHLY and FYNNEI. Trimming at V came to 6 bases and at J to 9 bases, leaving 11 bases not matched to a gene.

V is TRBV7-2 and J is TRBJ2-7, with a possible D match to TRBD1 (6 bases). The CDR3 covers 12 residues. Germline CDR1 and CDR2: SGHTA and FQGNSA. The ends were cut back, 2 bases at V and 6 bases at J, with 8 bases in the middle. CDR3 DNA sequence: TGTGCCAGCAGCTTACGAGGGGGCGAGCAGTACTTC. Its translation: CASSLRGGEQYF.

This clone was observed a single time. The chain couples TRBV19 to TRBJ1-5; D might be TRBD1 (5 bases). Germline-derived CDR1 and CDR2 are LNHDA and SQIVND (reference sequence). The CDR3 is made up of 15 amino acids. V was shortened by 2 bases and J by 2 bases, with 10 bases between the two germline ends. The CDR3 sequence: CASSITGEGNQPQHF. DNA of the CDR3: TGTGCCAGTAGTATAACAGGCGAGGGCAATCAGCCCCAGCATTTT. The full variable domain, rest sourced from reference TRBV19 and TRBJ1-5, is DGGITQSPKYLFRKEGQNVTLSCEQNLNHDAMYWYRQDPGQGLRLIYYSQIVNDFQKGDIAEGYSVSREKKESFPLTVTSAQKNPTAFYLCASSITGEGNQPQHFGDGTRLSIL.

This chain links TRBV19 with TRBJ2-7; D may be TRBD1 (5 bases). Germline CDR1 reads LNHDA; CDR2 reads SQIVND (reference sequence). This CDR3 region has 17 residues. The V gene lost 3 bases and the J gene lost 4 bases, with 22 bases spanning the gap. Here the CDR3 DNA reads TGTGCCAGTAGTATGGTCTTCAGGGTTGGGGTTCCTTACGAGCAGTACTTC. Translation: CASSMVFRVGVPYEQYF.

V and J are TRBV25-1 and TRBJ1-2; possible D gene TRBD1, 5 bases. V lost 2 bases and J 0 bases, leaving 13 bases between the germline ends. Germline CDR1 and CDR2: MGHDK and SYGVNS. The CDR3 contains 16 residues. The DNA for the CDR3 is TGTGCCAGCAGTGAAGCGGGGGGGTTTCCTAACTATGGCTACACCTTC. It is translated as CASSEAGGFPNYGYTF.

This clone turned up a few times. The gene calls are TRBV6-1 and TRBJ2-7; no clear D. CDR3 size: 12 residues. Trimming took off 1 base at V and 6 bases at J, with 7 bases between the two ends. CDR1 and CDR2 (germline): MNHNS, SASEGT. The CDR3 here is CASSEGAGEQYF. The CDR3 DNA reads TGTGCCAGCAGTGAAGGCGCCGGCGAGCAGTACTTC.

The J gene is TRBJ2-2, the V gene TRBV5-1; D is unresolved. The germline CDR1 and CDR2 sequences are SGHRS and YFSETQ. The ends were cut back, 0 bases at V and 0 bases at J, with 6 bases in the middle. CDR3 length: 15 amino acids. The CDR3 here is CASSLAEPNTGELFF. CDR3 coding DNA: TGCGCCAGCAGCTTGGCCGAGCCGAACACCGGGGAGCTGTTTTTT.

The sample holds a few counts of this clone. V usage is TRBV7-2 and J usage is TRBJ2-5; 8 bases are a match to TRBD2. The CDR3 totals 15 residues. Per the germline V gene, CDR1 is SGHTA and CDR2 is FQGNSA. The V gene end was trimmed by 3 bases and the J gene end by 5 bases; junction bases not matched to a gene: 8. The CDR3 DNA reads as TGTGCCAGCAGCTTTGGCGCCCGGGGGGGCGAGACCCAGTACTTC. This codes for CASSFGARGGETQYF. The whole variable domain, filled in from reference TRBV7-2 and TRBJ2-5, reads GAGVSQSPSNKVTEKGKDVELRCDPISGHTALYWYRQSLGQGLEFLIYFQGNSAPDKSGLPSDRFSAERTGGSVSTLTIQRTQQEDSAVYLCASSFGARGGETQYFGPGTRLLVL.

The rearrangement uses TRBV5-3 and TRBJ2-7; possible D gene TRBD2, 6 bases. TRBV5-3 falls under the ORF class, with uncertain function. The CDR3 length is 14 residues. Trimming took 6 bases from V and 2 from J, leaving 15 bases between them. CDR3 residues: CARIAVGTTYEQYF. Written as DNA, the CDR3 is TGTGCCAGAATAGCGGTAGGGACGACCTACGAGCAGTACTTC.

This clone was found once. V is TRBV29-1 and J is TRBJ2-1; D is possibly TRBD2 (6 bases). The CDR3 totals 13 residues. Germline V gene data show CDR1 as SQVTM and CDR2 as ANQGSEA. The ends were cut back, 7 bases at V and 0 bases at J, with 10 bases in the middle. This CDR3 reads CSGRAGSYNEQFF. In DNA, the CDR3 is TGCAGCGGTAGAGCGGGCTCCTACAATGAGCAGTTCTTC.

Remarks on this clone: Germline and junction disagree at one end, which may indicate a read error. The chain combines TRBV19 with TRBJ2-7; a weak D match, TRBD1 (5 bases). CDR1 and CDR2 from the germline V gene are LNHDA and SQIVND (reference sequence). The CDR3 is 13 residues long. The CDR3 sequence: CACRGPSRYEQYF. The CDR3 nucleotides read TGTGCCTGTAGGGGCCCAAGTCGATACGAGCAGTACTTC. Full variable domain (remainder filled in from reference TRBV19 and TRBJ2-7): DGGITQSPKYLFRKEGQNVTLSCEQNLNHDAMYWYRQDPGQGLRLIYYSQIVNDFQKGDIAEGYSVSREKKESFPLTVTSAQKNPTAFYLCACRGPSRYEQYFGPGTRLTVT.

This chain links TRBV19 with TRBJ2-2; 10 positions agree with TRBD2. Germline CDR1 and CDR2: LNHDA and SQIVND (reference sequence). The V and J ends lost 7 bases and 7 bases, in that order; junction bases with no gene match: 9. This CDR3 has 15 amino acids. CDR3 in DNA: TGTGCCAGTACCTCTAGCGGGAGAGGCGGCGGGGAGCTGTTTTTT. It translates to CASTSSGRGGGELFF.

This rearrangement joins TRBV4-2 to TRBJ2-3; D uncertain. This CDR3 has 14 residues. The germline CDR1 and CDR2 sequences are LGHNA and YNFKEQ. The V end was cut by 2 bases, the J end by 6 bases, with 12 bases between. For the CDR3, the DNA is TGTGCCAGCAGCCAACCCATTAATCAGGATACGCAGTATTTT. This codes for CASSQPINQDTQYF.

This sequence joins TRBV11-3 and TRBJ2-7; 15 bases line up with TRBD2. The CDR3 covers 15 residues. Germline CDR1 is SGHNT and CDR2 is YENEEA. V lost 6 bases to trimming and J lost 6 bases; unmatched junction nucleotides: 6. CDR3 sequence: CASSLGLAGGGEQYV. The CDR3 nucleotides are TGTGCCAGCAGTCTGGGACTAGCGGGAGGAGGCGAGCAGTACGTC.

This chain links TRBV7-9 with TRBJ2-1; D is possibly TRBD1 (6 bases). Trimming stripped 3 bases from V and 6 bases from J, with 18 bases between. CDR1 and CDR2 (germline): SEHNR, FQNEAQ (reference sequence). This CDR3 has 16 residues. The CDR3 DNA reads TGTGCCAGCAGCTTCCTATCGGGACACTTTTCCAATGAGCAGTTCTTC. Amino acid sequence: CASSFLSGHFSNEQFF.